The 28 T cell receptor beta chains below come from one sample, sequenced in a study of Tregs in tolerant kidney transplant recipients. The nonmyeloablative bone marrow transplants came from related graft donors, with transient mixed chimerism. The data were produced by immunoSEQ multiplex PCR, yet TCRdb's version contains in-frame clones alone and is incomplete. The table for this sample gives approximately 30,000 clones. This specimen consisted of CD4+ T cells from blood (PBMCs), obtained 24 months after the transplant. These receptors originate from a human patient who received a combined kidney and bone marrow transplant. The graft donor may account for some of the T cells.

Details on this clone: Read data end 3 residues before the CDR3 end; the end is taken from the germline J gene. This chain joins TRBV7-2 and TRBJ2-5; 7 positions match TRBD1. The junction had 1 base not matched to a gene; V was cut back by 7 bases and J by 2 bases. There are 12 residues in the CDR3. Germline V gene data show CDR1 as SGHTA and CDR2 as FQGNSA. The CDR3 DNA, read in part, is TGTGCCAGCAAGGACAGGCAAGAGACC. This sequence encodes CASKDRQET. In full, the CDR3 is CASKDRQETQYF.

Turning to this clone: The read ends 3 residues shy of where the CDR3 ends; the end is completed using the germline J gene. The V and J genes are TRBV5-1 and TRBJ2-2, with 9 bases fitting TRBD2. Germline trimming cut 0 bases from V and 4 bases from J; bases unmatched to any gene: 7. This CDR3 has 17 residues. Per germline, CDR1 SGHRS and CDR2 YFSETQ. CDR3 bases read: TGCGCCAGCAGCTTGGCCCTTAGCGGGAGCTTCACCGGGGAG. As protein: CASSLALSGSFTGE. The full CDR3 is CASSLALSGSFTGELFF.

Concerning this clone: The read comes to an end 3 residues before the CDR3 does, leaving the germline J gene to fill in the end. The V call is TRBV7-9, the J call TRBJ2-1; D is possibly TRBD2 (5 bases). This CDR3 is built from 15 residues. The germline gives CDR1 SEHNR, CDR2 FQNEAQ (reference sequence). Trimming shortened V by 5 bases and J by 1 base, and 12 bases separated the two germline ends. This CDR3 reads CASSASGWSYNEQFF. CDR3 DNA (partial): TGTGCCAGCAGCGCCTCGGGGTGGTCCTACAATGAG. The entire variable domain, with the rest obtained from reference TRBV7-9 and TRBJ2-1, is as follows: DTGVSQNPRHKITKRGQNVTFRCDPISEHNRLYWYRQTLGQGPEFLTYFQNEAQLEKSRLLSDRFSAERPKGSFSTLEIQRTEQGDSAMYLCASSASGWSYNEQFFGPGTRLTVL.

With regard to this clone: The read falls 3 residues short of the CDR3 end, and the missing part is taken from the germline J gene. This sequence joins TRBV7-3 and TRBJ1-1, with D hard to call. The V and J ends lost 4 bases and 3 bases respectively, with 9 bases between them. This CDR3 spans 13 amino acids. In germline, CDR1 is SGHTA, CDR2 FQGTGA. The covered CDR3 bases are TGTGCCAGCAGCTCCCAAGCGGACACTGAA. Residues: CASSSQADTE. The whole CDR3 reads CASSSQADTEAFF.

On this clone: The CDR3 goes on 3 residues after the read ends, and that part is filled in from the germline J gene. The rearrangement links TRBV6-2 or TRBV6-3 to TRBJ1-2; D gene ambiguous. The CDR3 is 13 residues long. Germline-derived CDR1 and CDR2 are MNHEY and SVGEGT. V was shortened by 5 bases and J by 4 bases, with 11 bases between the two germline ends. The part of the CDR3 DNA that was read is TGTGCCAGCAGTCGATCAGGAGGCTATGGC. Translation gives CASSRSGGYG. The CDR3 as a whole reads CASSRSGGYGYTF.

A remark on this clone: The sequenced fragment ends 3 residues before the CDR3 boundary, so the rest is inferred from the germline J gene. The V gene is TRBV2, the J gene TRBJ1-3; D is uncertain. V lost 6 bases and J 4 bases, leaving 7 bases between the germline ends. The germline V gene has CDR1 SNHLY and CDR2 FYNNEI. The CDR3 totals 12 residues. The CDR3 protein is CASRAEGNTIYF. The sequenced CDR3 bases are TGTGCCAGCAGGGCGGAGGGAAACACC.

The CDR3 reads CASSPDRIYGYTF. The part of the CDR3 DNA that was read is TGTGCCAGCAGCCCGGACAGGATCTATGGC. The V and J genes are TRBV5-5 and TRBJ1-2; 7 bases align to TRBD1. The CDR3 is cut off 3 residues early in the read; its end comes from the germline J gene. J lost 4 bases, V lost 4 bases, and 4 bases had no gene match. Germline CDR1 is SGHKS and CDR2 is YYEKEE (reference sequence). The CDR3 is 13 amino acids.

About this clone: The read finishes 3 residues shy of the CDR3 end, and the germline J gene is used to complete it. The chain joins TRBV7-2 to TRBJ2-7; 9 bases are shared with TRBD1. CDR3 length: 15 residues. V lost 3 bases and J lost 6; bases outside the gene matches: 9. Germline lookup yields CDR1 SGHTA and CDR2 FQGNSA. Partial CDR3 DNA: TGTGCCAGCAGCTTTACTTTGGACAGGGGCGGCGAG. Protein: CASSFTLDRGGE. The complete CDR3 protein is CASSFTLDRGGEQYF.

Of note for this clone: The read terminates 3 residues before the CDR3 end, so the remaining end is supplied by the germline J gene. The chain employs TRBV7-9 and TRBJ2-1, with TRBD2 identical over 7 bases. The CDR3 totals 14 residues. The V gene's germline CDR1 is SEHNR and CDR2 FQNEAQ (reference sequence). V was clipped by 6 bases and J by 0 bases; unmatched bases: 2. CDR3 loop: CASRGGSSYNEQFF. CDR3 bases read: TGTGCCAGCAGGGGGGGGAGCTCCTACAATGAG.

As to this clone: The missing CDR3 end, 3 residues past where the read stops, is filled in from the germline J gene. The J gene is TRBJ2-3, the V gene TRBV20-1; 14 nucleotides agree with TRBD2. The V segment lost 6 bases and the J segment 7 bases; nucleotides outside the gene matches: 6. CDR1 and CDR2 (germline): DFQATT, SNEGSKA (reference sequence). This CDR3 comprises 14 residues. CDR3 protein: CSATTSGRGNTQYF. The part of the CDR3 DNA that was read is TGCAGTGCCACGACTAGCGGGAGGGGAAATACG.

Worth noting for this clone: The read terminates 3 residues ahead of where the CDR3 ends, so the germline J gene completes it. This chain links TRBV2 with TRBJ2-7; a possible D gene is TRBD2 (6 bases). V dropped 8 bases and J dropped 6 bases, with 20 bases sitting between them. Germline CDR1 is SNHLY and CDR2 is FYNNEI. The CDR3 spans 14 residues. CDR3 DNA (partial): TGTGCCAGCGCAGTGGAGTGGAGGGTGGGCGAG. Translating it yields CASAVEWRVGE. The CDR3 reads in full as CASAVEWRVGEQYF.

As regards this clone: The read finishes 3 residues shy of the CDR3 end, and the germline J gene is used to complete it. The rearrangement uses TRBV20-1 and TRBJ2-7, with 11 bases aligning to TRBD1. Trimming at V came to 3 bases and at J to 6 bases, leaving 7 bases not matched to a gene. This CDR3 contains 14 residues. Per germline, CDR1 DFQATT and CDR2 SNEGSKA (reference sequence). CDR3 loop: CSASFHGTGGEQYF. The DNA read from the CDR3 is TGCAGTGCTAGTTTCCATGGGACAGGGGGCGAG.

Regarding this clone: The sequence runs out 3 residues before the end of the CDR3; the remainder is reconstructed from the germline J gene. The rearrangement links TRBV23-1 to TRBJ2-2; 10 nucleotides line up with TRBD1. TRBV23-1 is placed among ORFs of uncertain function. This CDR3 has 16 amino acids. Unmatched junction bases numbered 5, after V lost 3 bases and J lost 4 bases. CDR3 DNA, as far as it was read: TGCGCCAGCAGTCATTCCCGACAGGGGGCCACCGGGGAG. The encoded protein is CASSHSRQGATGE. The complete CDR3 protein is CASSHSRQGATGELFF.

On this clone itself: The read is 3 residues too short to cover the CDR3 end, so that end is filled in from the germline J gene. This sequence joins TRBV11-3 and TRBJ2-2; TRBD2 matches 7 bases. J gave up 7 bases and V 0 bases, and 2 bases lay outside the gene matches. Germline CDR1 reads SGHNT; CDR2 reads YENEEA. The CDR3 loop spans 14 amino acids. Partial CDR3 DNA: TGTGCCAGCAGCTTAGAAGGGGAGGGCGGGGAG. Translating gives CASSLEGEGGE. The CDR3 in its entirety is CASSLEGEGGELFF.

Of note for this clone: The sequence runs out 3 residues before the end of the CDR3; the remainder is reconstructed from the germline J gene. The chain carries TRBV2 and TRBJ2-1; D not certain. Trimming took off 4 bases at V and 0 bases at J, with 10 bases between the two ends. CDR1 and CDR2 from the germline V gene are SNHLY and FYNNEI. This CDR3 comprises 15 residues. CDR3 sequence reads: CASSGGKSSYNEQFF. CDR3 bases read: TGTGCCAGCAGTGGCGGCAAGAGCTCCTACAATGAG.

Points on this clone: Sequencing ends 3 residues short of the CDR3 end; the germline J gene provides the rest. The chain employs TRBV11-3 and TRBJ2-2; TRBD1 or TRBD2 may be the D gene (6 bases each). CDR1 and CDR2 (germline): SGHNT, YENEEA. The CDR3 is made up of 14 amino acids. Trimming pared 4 bases from V and 4 bases from J, leaving 10 bases between. CDR3 sequence reads: CASSWRGSTGELFF. The CDR3 DNA, read in part, is TGTGCCAGCAGCTGGAGGGGGTCCACCGGGGAG.

In regard to this clone: The sequenced fragment ends 3 residues before the CDR3 boundary, so the rest is inferred from the germline J gene. The rearrangement links TRBV5-1 to TRBJ2-3; 9 nucleotides agree with TRBD1. Germline CDR1 is SGHRS and CDR2 is YFSETQ. This CDR3 region has 16 residues. V shed 0 bases, J shed 0 bases, and the junction held 2 bases outside the gene matches. The CDR3 is CASSLGTGVSTDTQYF. The sequenced part of the CDR3 DNA is TGCGCCAGCAGCTTGGGGACAGGGGTAAGCACAGATACG.

Note on this clone: The read is 3 residues too short to cover the CDR3 end, so that end is filled in from the germline J gene. The rearrangement uses TRBV19 and TRBJ1-4; 7 positions agree with TRBD1. This CDR3 has 14 amino acids. Germline CDR1 is LNHDA and CDR2 is SQIVND (reference sequence). The J segment lost 7 bases and the V segment lost 7 bases, leaving 9 bases of the junction unmatched. Partial CDR3 DNA: TGTGCCAGTAACGAAAGGGGGCCAGGTGAAAAA. Its translation: CASNERGPGEK. The entire CDR3 sequence reads CASNERGPGEKLFF. Drawing the rest from reference TRBV19 and TRBJ1-4, the complete variable domain is DGGITQSPKYLFRKEGQNVTLSCEQNLNHDAMYWYRQDPGQGLRLIYYSQIVNDFQKGDIAEGYSVSREKKESFPLTVTSAQKNPTAFYLCASNERGPGEKLFFGSGTQLSVL.

For this clone: The read halts 3 residues ahead of the CDR3 end, with the missing end drawn from the germline J gene. The chain employs TRBV19 and TRBJ2-6; no definite D call. Germline values: CDR1 LNHDA, CDR2 SQIVND (reference sequence). Trimming pared 6 bases from V and 0 bases from J, leaving 15 bases between. There are 17 residues in the CDR3. CDR3 amino acids: CASRRASTLSGANVLTF. CDR3 bases read: TGTGCCAGTAGAAGGGCTTCTACCCTCTCTGGGGCCAACGTC. The full variable domain, with the rest looked up from reference TRBV19 and TRBJ2-6, is DGGITQSPKYLFRKEGQNVTLSCEQNLNHDAMYWYRQDPGQGLRLIYYSQIVNDFQKGDIAEGYSVSREKKESFPLTVTSAQKNPTAFYLCASRRASTLSGANVLTFGAGSRLTVL.

The CDR3 bases that were read are TGTGCCAGCTCACCACCGGGACTAGCGGGAGGGCCGGGTAACGAG. The encoded protein is CASSPPGLAGGPGNE. The full CDR3 protein is CASSPPGLAGGPGNEQYF. The chain recombines TRBV18 with TRBJ2-7; 16 bases fit TRBD2. The read terminates 3 residues ahead of where the CDR3 ends, so the germline J gene completes it. Per the germline V gene, CDR1 is KGHSH and CDR2 is LQKENI. The CDR3 has 18 residues. The V and J ends lost 0 bases and 5 bases, in that order; junction bases with no gene match: 7.

The part of the CDR3 DNA that was read is TGTGCCAGCTCACCTTGGACAGGCCCATTTTCTGGGGCCAACGTC. Amino acids: CASSPWTGPFSGANV. The full CDR3 reads CASSPWTGPFSGANVLTF. The gene calls are TRBV18 and TRBJ2-6; 7 bases are a match to TRBD1. The read terminates 3 residues ahead of where the CDR3 ends, so the germline J gene completes it. The CDR3 has 18 residues. After removal of 3 bases from V and 1 base from J, the junction contained 9 bases not matched to a gene. CDR1 KGHSH and CDR2 LQKENI come from the germline V gene. The full variable domain, its missing parts supplied by reference TRBV18 and TRBJ2-6, is NAGVMQNPRHLVRRRGQEARLRCSPMKGHSHVYWYRQLPEEGLKFMVYLQKENIIDESGMPKERFSAEFPKEGPSILRIQQVVRGDSAAYFCASSPWTGPFSGANVLTFGAGSRLTVL.

Points on this clone: Read data end 3 residues before the CDR3 end; the end is taken from the germline J gene. V gene TRBV7-2 combines with J gene TRBJ2-5; D possibly corresponds to TRBD1 (5 bases). This CDR3 is built from 15 residues. The V gene lost 5 bases and the J gene lost 4 bases, with 17 bases spanning the gap. The germline CDR1 and CDR2 sequences are SGHTA and FQGNSA. CDR3 sequence reads: CASSLRSGRGETQYF. The sequenced part of the CDR3 DNA is TGTGCCAGCAGCCTAAGGTCAGGGCGAGGAGAGACC.

Turning to this clone: Read sequence stops 3 residues before the CDR3 end, and the germline J gene provides the missing end. This chain uses TRBV20-1 with TRBJ2-1; 7 nucleotides line up with TRBD2. The CDR3 covers 14 residues. Per the germline V gene, CDR1 is DFQATT and CDR2 is SNEGSKA (reference sequence). The V segment lost 6 bases and the J segment 6 bases; nucleotides outside the gene matches: 11. Partial CDR3 DNA: TGCAGTGCGGACGCGCGGACTAGTCGCAATGAG. Translation: CSADARTSRNE. The entire CDR3 protein reads CSADARTSRNEQFF.

With regard to this clone: The read halts 3 residues ahead of the CDR3 end, with the missing end drawn from the germline J gene. The chain uses TRBV19 and TRBJ1-5; D remains unclear. CDR3 length: 13 amino acids. Germline CDR1 is LNHDA and CDR2 is SQIVND (reference sequence). Between the trimmed V and J ends, which lost 6 bases and 4 bases, there was a span of 10 bases. Partial CDR3 DNA: TGTGCCAGTAGGCAAGGTCTTAATCAGCCC. Translation: CASRQGLNQP. Given in full, the CDR3 is CASRQGLNQPQHF.

To note about this clone: The read ends 3 residues early relative to the CDR3; the germline J gene fills the gap. The gene calls are TRBV5-6 and TRBJ1-2; possible D gene TRBD1, 5 bases. This CDR3 comprises 13 residues. V was clipped by 3 bases and J by 3 bases, with 9 bases between them. Germline V gene sequence: CDR1 SGHDT, CDR2 YYEEEE. The CDR3: CASSSQGYYGYTF. The DNA read from the CDR3 is TGTGCCAGCAGCTCTCAGGGTTACTATGGC.

As to this clone: Coverage ceases 3 residues before the CDR3 finishes, and the germline J gene fills in the end. V is TRBV12-3 or TRBV12-4 and J is TRBJ1-1; D is possibly TRBD1 (6 bases). V lost 5 bases and J lost 4, with 17 bases in between. The CDR3 sequence is 15 residues long. CDR3 DNA (partial): TGTGCCAGCAGTCCCCGGGGGGGGCCGTCCACTGAA. It codes for CASSPRGGPSTE. The full CDR3 is CASSPRGGPSTEAFF.

With respect to this clone: Read sequence stops 3 residues before the CDR3 end, and the germline J gene provides the missing end. The chain employs TRBV3-1 (or the pseudogene TRBV3-2) and TRBJ2-7; the D gene is possibly TRBD1 (5 bases). Germline CDR1 and CDR2: LGHDT and YNNKEL (reference sequence). V was cut by 4 bases and J by 3 bases, with 19 bases left in between. CDR3 length equals 16 residues. The sequenced part of the CDR3 DNA is TGTGCCAGCAGCCTTCCCCGAAGGGGCAGGGACTACGAG. Translating it yields CASSLPRRGRDYE. The whole CDR3 protein reads CASSLPRRGRDYEQYF.

Turning to this clone: The observed sequence ends 3 residues before the CDR3 terminus, with the missing tail filled in from the germline J gene. The chain joins TRBV30 to TRBJ1-5, with D maybe TRBD1 (5 bases). CDR3 size: 15 residues. From germline, CDR1 is GTSNPN and CDR2 SVGIG (reference sequence). V lost 0 bases to trimming and J lost 5 bases, with 14 bases between them. The CDR3 bases that were read are TGTGCCTGGAGTGTGTGGGGGGTTCTCGATCAGCCC. This translates into CAWSVWGVLDQP. The CDR3 reads in full as CAWSVWGVLDQPQHF.